The present TCR beta chain was sequenced within a study of cytomegalovirus exposure and HLA in healthy donors. CDR3 length equals 13 residues. Looked up from germline, CDR1 is WNHNN and CDR2 is SYGVQD (reference sequence). V lost 4 bases, J lost 0 bases, and 6 bases lay in between. This clone was recorded a few times. Researchers ran the PCR with 60 Vbeta and 13 Jbeta primers. Assay used: immunoSEQ multiplex PCR; TCRdb lists only in-frame clones, some missing. Here the sample spans 90,000 to 100,000 clones, approximately 76% being singletons. This TCR was recovered from a woman aged 60-70 years in good health and CMV-seropositive. The sequenced material came from PBMCs. The chain carries TRBV10-1 and TRBJ1-1; D remains unclear. The CDR3 DNA reads TGCGCCAGCAGTGTAACGGTGAACACTGAAGCTTTCTTT. This codes for CASSVTVNTEAFF.